These T cell receptor beta chains were read from a single sample in a study of regulatory T cells in long-lasting Graves disease. From the multiplex PCR reads, TCRdb called clonotypes with MiXCR, one entry per CDR3 protein. The repertoire includes 600,000 to 800,000 distinct CDR3 sequences, around 32% of them detected once, and about two fifths sits in the top ten. Source: peripheral blood mononuclear cells (PBMCs), taken when the disease was refractory, from a patient treated with antithyroid drugs. These receptors were taken from a female donor with Graves disease. The CDR3 runs from the conserved cysteine through the conserved F or W. The D gene is left open where the match is weak. Clone sizes are given selectively: once, few, many, or a class where the clone is expanded.

TRBV20-1	few	TRBD1	TRBJ1-6	CSANPGTAGNSPLHF	TGCAGTGCCAATCCAGGGACAGCGGGTAATTCACCCCTCCACTTT
TRBV11-2	-	TRBD2	TRBJ2-3	CASSPVLAGEWRTDTQYF	TGTGCCAGCAGCCCAGTCCTAGCGGGAGAGTGGCGCACAGATACGCAGTATTTT
TRBV11-2	many	-	TRBJ2-7	CASSQPPSYEQYF	TGTGCCAGCAGCCAACCACCGTCCTACGAGCAGTACTTC
TRBV28	many	-	TRBJ1-1	CASSFVAGNTEAFF	TGTGCCAGCAGTTTCGTAGCGGGTAACACTGAAGCTTTCTTT
TRBV28	few	TRBD1	TRBJ2-5	CASSLEGQGGGKTQYF	TGTGCCAGCAGCTTGGAGGGACAGGGGGGGGGAAAGACCCAGTACTTC
TRBV7-9	-	TRBD1	TRBJ1-2	CASSLAGTGLNGYTF	TGTGCCAGCAGCTTAGCCGGGACAGGGTTAAATGGCTACACCTTC
TRBV11-2	few	TRBD2	TRBJ2-7	CASSRQREGYEQYF	TGTGCCAGCAGCCGCCAGCGGGAGGGATACGAGCAGTACTTC
TRBV6-2/TRBV6-3	few	-	TRBJ1-1	CASTPLGGQNTEAFF	TGTGCCAGCACCCCACTCGGAGGACAGAACACTGAAGCTTTCTTT
TRBV7-8	-	-	TRBJ1-1	CASTKRGSLRNTEAFF	TGTGCCAGCACTAAGAGAGGGTCCTTGAGGAACACCGAAGCTTTCTTT
TRBV7-9	many	TRBD2	TRBJ2-7	CASSVLGGSYEQYF	TGTGCCAGCAGCGTACTAGGCGGGAGTTACGAGCAGTACTTC
TRBV7-9	-	TRBD2	TRBJ2-5	CASSTTGGGEETQYF	TGTGCCAGCAGTACCACCGGGGGGGGAGAAGAGACCCAGTACTTC
TRBV2	few	TRBD1	TRBJ1-3	CASSPRGGQGISGNTIYF	TGTGCCAGCAGCCCAAGGGGTGGACAGGGGATCTCTGGAAACACCATATATTTT
TRBV29-1	few	-	TRBJ1-2	CSVIYTASSGYGYTF	TGCAGCGTGATCTATACAGCTTCATCCGGCTATGGCTACACCTTC
TRBV25-1	-	-	TRBJ1-4	CASSVDNEKLFF	TGTGCCAGCAGTGTTGATAATGAAAAACTGTTTTTT
TRBV2	many	TRBD1	TRBJ1-4	CASRTGTGGRHEKLFF	TGTGCCAGCAGGACCGGGACAGGGGGGCGGCATGAAAAACTGTTTTTT
TRBV5-1	-	-	TRBJ1-4	CASSLARDHEKLFF	TGCGCCAGCAGCTTGGCCCGGGACCATGAAAAACTGTTTTTT
TRBV10-3	-	-	TRBJ1-2	CAISESGTDSYGYTF	TGTGCCATCAGTGAGTCCGGGACGGACAGCTATGGCTACACCTTC
TRBV6-2/TRBV6-3	few	TRBD2	TRBJ2-7	CASSYGLAGRYEQYF	TGTGCCAGCAGTTACGGCCTAGCGGGACGCTACGAGCAGTACTTC
TRBV7-9	-	-	TRBJ1-5	CASSLGGPSNQPQHF	TGTGCCAGCAGCTTAGGGGGGCCTAGCAATCAGCCCCAGCATTTT
TRBV19	-	-	TRBJ1-1	CASSQLTVLNTEAFF	TGTGCCAGTAGTCAACTGACAGTACTGAACACTGAAGCTTTCTTT
TRBV20-1	-	TRBD2	TRBJ2-5	CSASGGRAAETQYF	TGCAGTGCTAGTGGCGGGAGGGCCGCAGAGACCCAGTACTTC
TRBV15	few	-	TRBJ1-5	CATSRDQGTNQPQHF	TGTGCCACCAGCAGAGATCAGGGGACTAATCAGCCCCAGCATTTT
TRBV13	many	-	TRBJ1-1	CASSLEVENTEAFF	TGTGCCAGCAGCTTAGAAGTGGAGAACACTGAAGCTTTCTTT
TRBV20-1	few	TRBD1	TRBJ1-4	CSARDTQGNEKLFF	TGCAGTGCTAGAGATACACAGGGGAATGAAAAACTGTTTTTT
TRBV20-1	-	TRBD2	TRBJ2-5	CSASPREGLLQETQYF	TGCAGTGCTAGTCCGCGGGAGGGCCTTTTACAAGAGACCCAGTACTTC
TRBV7-9	-	TRBD2	TRBJ2-1	CASSLAGLARHNEQFF	TGTGCCAGCAGCTTAGCAGGACTAGCGAGGCACAATGAGCAGTTCTTC
TRBV12-3/TRBV12-4	-	TRBD2	TRBJ2-7	CASSFLAGGPHEQYF	TGTGCCAGCAGTTTTCTAGCGGGAGGGCCCCACGAGCAGTACTTC